This TCR beta chain was recorded in a study of Graves' ophthalmopathy and Graves' hyperthyroidism. Overall study: Researchers obtained peripheral blood at initial diagnosis, before any treatment had begun.

About this clonotype itself: Its target is unknown. At one end, the junction sequence differs from germline, possibly due to a read error.

Beta-chain TCR CDR3 regions were amplified from RNA transcripts. Following a first-round RT-PCR that used HTBI primers, a second-round multiplex PCR was carried out. TCRdb reanalysed the multiplex PCR reads using MiXCR and keeps one entry per CDR3 protein. Of hundreds of thousands of distinct CDR3 sequences listed, 40% are singletons. Germline-derived CDR1 and CDR2 are MGHDK and SYGVNS. The CDR3 length is 14 residues. Patients were excluded if they had other autoimmune diseases or uncontrolled infections, and likewise if pregnancy or lactation applied. What supplied the PBMCs was roughly 10 ml of fresh peripheral blood. Study observations and caveats: The authors also found most expanded thyroid clonotypes above 0.001 frequency in blood.

The TCR comes from an adult man with Graves' ophthalmopathy. The chain is built from TRBV25-1 and TRBJ1-6; 8 bases fit TRBD1. Sequencing was carried out using peripheral blood. This CDR3 is CASRPGGTNSPPHF. In DNA, the CDR3 is TGTGCCAGCAGACCAGGGGGCACCAATTCACCCCCCCACTTT.